The next 4 T cell receptor beta chains were all read from a single sample in a study of cytomegalovirus exposure and HLA in healthy donors. Primers included in the PCR were 60 Vbeta and 13 Jbeta primers. Sequencing used immunoSEQ multiplex PCR; TCRdb keeps in-frame clones, though not all of them. This table holds 90,000 to 130,000 clones, over 65% found once. Sequenced sample: PBMCs. The receptors stem from a woman in her twenties or thirties in good health and CMV-seronegative.

V and J are TRBV6-1 and TRBJ2-7, with 10 bases identical to TRBD1. CDR3 length equals 14 residues. Germline trimming cut 5 bases from V and 4 bases from J; bases unmatched to any gene: 5. Germline CDR1 MNHNS, CDR2 SASEGT. The CDR3 sequence is CASSRQGAGYEQYF. The DNA for the CDR3 is TGTGCCAGCAGTAGACAGGGGGCTGGGTACGAGCAGTACTTC.

The chain recombines TRBV14 with TRBJ2-6; TRBD2 agrees at 8 bases. The V gene end was trimmed by 0 bases and the J gene end by 0 bases; junction bases not matched to a gene: 1. This CDR3 spans 17 amino acids. Per the germline V gene, CDR1 is SGHDN and CDR2 is FVKESK. CDR3 region: CASSQERGASGANVLTF. CDR3 nucleotide sequence: TGTGCCAGCAGCCAAGAGCGGGGGGCCTCTGGGGCCAACGTCCTGACTTTC.

This clone turned up a few times. V and J are TRBV2 and TRBJ2-5, with a weak D call TRBD1 (6 bases). Germline assignment: CDR1 SNHLY and CDR2 FYNNEI. Between the trimmed V and J ends, which lost 1 base and 5 bases, there was a span of 14 bases. The CDR3 consists of 15 residues. CDR3 nucleotides: TGTGCCAGCAGTGAAGTGGGACATGGGCCGGAGACCCAGTACTTC. It yields the protein CASSEVGHGPETQYF.

This rearrangement joins TRBV9 to TRBJ1-3; tentatively, D is TRBD1 (6 bases). Germline-derived CDR1 and CDR2 are SGDLS and YYNGEE. V lost 3 bases and J lost 2, with 9 bases in between. The CDR3 is made up of 14 amino acids. The chain's CDR3 is CASSAGTPGNTIYF. The CDR3 DNA follows: TGTGCCAGCAGCGCCGGGACACCTGGAAACACCATATATTTT.